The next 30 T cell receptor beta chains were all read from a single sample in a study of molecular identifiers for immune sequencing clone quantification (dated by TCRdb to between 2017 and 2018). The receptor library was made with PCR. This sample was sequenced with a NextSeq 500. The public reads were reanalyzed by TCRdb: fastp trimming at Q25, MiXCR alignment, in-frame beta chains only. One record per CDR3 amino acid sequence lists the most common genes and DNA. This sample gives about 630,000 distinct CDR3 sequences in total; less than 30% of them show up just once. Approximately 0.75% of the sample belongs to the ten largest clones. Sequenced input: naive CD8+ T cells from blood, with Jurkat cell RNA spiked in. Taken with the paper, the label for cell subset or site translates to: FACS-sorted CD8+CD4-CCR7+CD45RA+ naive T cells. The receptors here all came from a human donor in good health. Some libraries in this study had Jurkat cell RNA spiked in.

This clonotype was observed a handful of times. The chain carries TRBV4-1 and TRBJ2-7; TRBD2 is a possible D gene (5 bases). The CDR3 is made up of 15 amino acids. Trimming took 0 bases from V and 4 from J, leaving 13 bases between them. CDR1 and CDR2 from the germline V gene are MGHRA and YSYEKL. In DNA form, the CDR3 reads TGCGCCAGCAGCCAAGATTCGGCGGGCAGGTACGAGCAGTACTTC. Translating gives CASSQDSAGRYEQYF.

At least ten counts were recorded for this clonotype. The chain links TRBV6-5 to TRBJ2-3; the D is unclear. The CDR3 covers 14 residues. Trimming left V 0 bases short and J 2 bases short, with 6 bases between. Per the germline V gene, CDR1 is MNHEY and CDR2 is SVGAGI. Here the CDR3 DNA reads TGTGCCAGCAGTTACTCAGACCACACAGATACGCAGTATTTT. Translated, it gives CASSYSDHTDTQYF.

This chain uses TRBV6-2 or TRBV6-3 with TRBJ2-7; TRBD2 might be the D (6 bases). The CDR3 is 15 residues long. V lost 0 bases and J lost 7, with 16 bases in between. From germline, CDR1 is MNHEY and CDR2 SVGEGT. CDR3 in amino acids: CASSYSAGFSQEQYF. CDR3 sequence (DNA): TGTGCCAGCAGTTACTCGGCGGGGTTCTCGCAGGAGCAGTACTTC.

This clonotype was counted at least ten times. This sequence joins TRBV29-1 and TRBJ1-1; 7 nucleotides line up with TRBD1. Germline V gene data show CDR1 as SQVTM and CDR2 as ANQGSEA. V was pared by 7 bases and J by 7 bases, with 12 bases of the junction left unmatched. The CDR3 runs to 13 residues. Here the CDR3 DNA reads TGCAGCGGGGGGGGACAGCAGATACTTGAAGCTTTCTTT. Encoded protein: CSGGGQQILEAFF.

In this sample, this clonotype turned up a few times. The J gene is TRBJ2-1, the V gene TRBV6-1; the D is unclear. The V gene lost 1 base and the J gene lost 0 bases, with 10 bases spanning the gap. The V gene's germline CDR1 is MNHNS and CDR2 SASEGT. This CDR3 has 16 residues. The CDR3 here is CASSEDVVPSYNEQFF. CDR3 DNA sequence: TGTGCCAGCAGTGAAGATGTAGTCCCCTCCTACAATGAGCAGTTCTTC.

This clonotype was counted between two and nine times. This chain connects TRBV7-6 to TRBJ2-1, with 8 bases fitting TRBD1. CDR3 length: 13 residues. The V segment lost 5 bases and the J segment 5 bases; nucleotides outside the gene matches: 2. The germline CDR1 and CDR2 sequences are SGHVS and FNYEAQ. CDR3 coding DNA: TGTGCCAGCAGCCCACAGGGGGACAATGAGCAGTTCTTC. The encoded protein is CASSPQGDNEQFF.

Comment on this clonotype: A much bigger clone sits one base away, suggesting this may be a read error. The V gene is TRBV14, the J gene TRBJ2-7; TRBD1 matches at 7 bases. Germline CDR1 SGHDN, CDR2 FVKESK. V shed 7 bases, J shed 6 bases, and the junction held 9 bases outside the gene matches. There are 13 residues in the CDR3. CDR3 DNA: TGTGCCAGCACCCCCAGGGGGTACTCCGAGCAGTACTTC. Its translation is CASTPRGYSEQYF.

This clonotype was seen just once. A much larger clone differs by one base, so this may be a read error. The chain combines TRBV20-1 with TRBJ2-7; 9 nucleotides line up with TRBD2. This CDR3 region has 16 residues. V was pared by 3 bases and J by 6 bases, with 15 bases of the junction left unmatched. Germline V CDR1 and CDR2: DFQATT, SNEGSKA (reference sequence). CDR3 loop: CSASSDGGGRAFEQYF. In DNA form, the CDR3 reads TGCAGTGCTAGCTCAGATGGTGGCGGGAGGGCCTTCGAGCAGTACTTC.

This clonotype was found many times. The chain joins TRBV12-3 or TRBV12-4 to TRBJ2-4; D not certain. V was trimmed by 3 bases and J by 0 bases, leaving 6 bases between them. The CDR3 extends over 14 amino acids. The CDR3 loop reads CASSLGLAKNIQYF. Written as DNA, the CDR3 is TGTGCCAGCAGTTTGGGTCTAGCCAAAAACATTCAGTACTTC.

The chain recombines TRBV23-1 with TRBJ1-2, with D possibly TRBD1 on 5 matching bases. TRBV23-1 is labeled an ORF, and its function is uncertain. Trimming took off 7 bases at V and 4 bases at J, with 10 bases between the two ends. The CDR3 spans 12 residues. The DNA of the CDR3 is TGCGCCAGCATAGGGGCCTTCTATGGCTACACCTTC. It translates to CASIGAFYGYTF.

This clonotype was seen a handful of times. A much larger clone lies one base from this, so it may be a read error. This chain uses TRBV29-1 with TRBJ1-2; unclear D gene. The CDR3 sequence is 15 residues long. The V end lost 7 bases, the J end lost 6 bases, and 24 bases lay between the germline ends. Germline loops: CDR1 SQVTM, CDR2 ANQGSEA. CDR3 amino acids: CSAIVPTTEPHGYTF. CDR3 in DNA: TGCAGCGCCATTGTACCCACCACAGAGCCCCATGGCTACACCTTC.

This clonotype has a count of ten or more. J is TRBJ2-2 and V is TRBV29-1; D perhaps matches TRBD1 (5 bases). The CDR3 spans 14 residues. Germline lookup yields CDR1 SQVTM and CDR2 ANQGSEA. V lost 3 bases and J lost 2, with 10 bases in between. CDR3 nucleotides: TGCAGCGTTGACGCTGGGGCCAACACCGGGGAGCTGTTTTTT. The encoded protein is CSVDAGANTGELFF.

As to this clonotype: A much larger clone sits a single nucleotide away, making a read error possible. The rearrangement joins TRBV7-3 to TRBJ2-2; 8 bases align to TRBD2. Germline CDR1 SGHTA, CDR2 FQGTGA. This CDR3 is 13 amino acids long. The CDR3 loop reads CASRLADTGVLFF. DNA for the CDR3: TGTGCCAGCAGACTAGCGGACACCGGGGTGCTGTTTTTT.

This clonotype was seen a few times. CDR3 nucleotide sequence: TGTGCCACCAGTGGCGGCAGGGTCACAGATACGCAGTATTTT. It codes for CATSGGRVTDTQYF. The gene calls are TRBV24-1 and TRBJ2-3, with D possibly TRBD1 on 5 matching bases. CDR1 is KGHDR and CDR2 is SFDVKD in the germline V gene. V lost 5 bases and J 2 bases, leaving 10 bases between the germline ends. The CDR3 spans 14 residues.

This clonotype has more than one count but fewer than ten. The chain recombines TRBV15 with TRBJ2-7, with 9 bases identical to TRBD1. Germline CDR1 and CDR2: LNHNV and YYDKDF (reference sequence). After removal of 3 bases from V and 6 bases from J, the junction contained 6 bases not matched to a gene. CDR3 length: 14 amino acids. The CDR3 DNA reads TGTGCCACCAGCAGCCCCGGGACAGGGTTCGAGCAGTACTTC. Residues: CATSSPGTGFEQYF.

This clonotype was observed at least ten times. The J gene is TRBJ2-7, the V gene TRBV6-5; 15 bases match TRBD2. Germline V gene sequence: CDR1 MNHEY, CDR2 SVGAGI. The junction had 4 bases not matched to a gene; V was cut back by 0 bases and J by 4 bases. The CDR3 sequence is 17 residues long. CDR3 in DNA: TGTGCCAGCAGTTACTCCTCGGGACTAGCGGGAGGTTACGAGCAGTACTTC. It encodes CASSYSSGLAGGYEQYF.

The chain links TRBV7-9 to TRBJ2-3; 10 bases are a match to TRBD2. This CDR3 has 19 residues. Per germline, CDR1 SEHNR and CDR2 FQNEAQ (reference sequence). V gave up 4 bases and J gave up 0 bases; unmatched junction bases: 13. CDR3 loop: CASSSTLAGAGTSTDTQYF. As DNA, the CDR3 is TGTGCCAGCAGCTCGACCCTAGCGGGGGCCGGAACTAGCACAGATACGCAGTATTTT. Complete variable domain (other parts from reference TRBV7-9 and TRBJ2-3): DTGVSQNPRHKITKRGQNVTFRCDPISEHNRLYWYRQTLGQGPEFLTYFQNEAQLEKSRLLSDRFSAERPKGSFSTLEIQRTEQGDSAMYLCASSSTLAGAGTSTDTQYFGPGTRLTVL.

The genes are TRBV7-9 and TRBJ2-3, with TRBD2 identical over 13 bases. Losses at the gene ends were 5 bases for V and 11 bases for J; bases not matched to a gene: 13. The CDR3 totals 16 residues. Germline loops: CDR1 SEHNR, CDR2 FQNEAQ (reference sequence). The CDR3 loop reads CASSPWTSGGPRGQYF. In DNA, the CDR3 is TGTGCCAGCAGCCCGTGGACTAGCGGGGGACCTCGGGGGCAGTATTTT.

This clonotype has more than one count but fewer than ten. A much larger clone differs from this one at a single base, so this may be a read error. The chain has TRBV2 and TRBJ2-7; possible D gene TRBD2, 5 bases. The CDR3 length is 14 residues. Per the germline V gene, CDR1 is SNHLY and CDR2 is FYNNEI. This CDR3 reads CAGSEVMGDYEQYF. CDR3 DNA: TGTGCCGGCAGTGAAGTGATGGGAGACTACGAGCAGTACTTC.

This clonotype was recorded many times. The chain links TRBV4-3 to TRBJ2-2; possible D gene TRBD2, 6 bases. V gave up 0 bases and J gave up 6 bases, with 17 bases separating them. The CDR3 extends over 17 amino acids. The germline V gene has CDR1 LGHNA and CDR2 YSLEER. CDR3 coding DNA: TGCGCCAGCAGCCAAGAGTCCGGGAGCGGTCAGGCCGGGGAGCTGTTTTTT. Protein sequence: CASSQESGSGQAGELFF.

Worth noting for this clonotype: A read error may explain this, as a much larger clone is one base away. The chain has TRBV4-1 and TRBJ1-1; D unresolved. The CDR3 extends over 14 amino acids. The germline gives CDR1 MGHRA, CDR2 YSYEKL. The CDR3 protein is CASSQYIPTGEVFF. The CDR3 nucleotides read TGCGCCAGCAGCCAATATATCCCCACGGGAGAAGTTTTCTTT.

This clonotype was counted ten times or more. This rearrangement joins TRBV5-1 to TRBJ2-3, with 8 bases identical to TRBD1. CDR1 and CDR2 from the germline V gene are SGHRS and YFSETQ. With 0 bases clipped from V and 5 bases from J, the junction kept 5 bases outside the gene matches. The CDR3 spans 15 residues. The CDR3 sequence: CASSLAQGAQDTQYF. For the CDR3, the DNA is TGCGCCAGCAGCTTGGCCCAGGGGGCGCAAGATACGCAGTATTTT.

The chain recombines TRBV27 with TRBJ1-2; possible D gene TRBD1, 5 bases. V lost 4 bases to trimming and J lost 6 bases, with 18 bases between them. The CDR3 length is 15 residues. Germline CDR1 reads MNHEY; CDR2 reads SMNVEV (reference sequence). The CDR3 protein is CASSSDGTVQDGYTF. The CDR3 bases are TGTGCCAGCAGTTCGGATGGGACCGTTCAAGATGGCTACACCTTC.

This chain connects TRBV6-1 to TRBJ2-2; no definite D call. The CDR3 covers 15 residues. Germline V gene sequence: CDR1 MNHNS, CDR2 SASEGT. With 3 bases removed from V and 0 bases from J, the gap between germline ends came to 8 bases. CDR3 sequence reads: CASSEDAANTGELFF. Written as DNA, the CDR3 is TGTGCCAGCAGTGAGGATGCAGCGAACACCGGGGAGCTGTTTTTT.

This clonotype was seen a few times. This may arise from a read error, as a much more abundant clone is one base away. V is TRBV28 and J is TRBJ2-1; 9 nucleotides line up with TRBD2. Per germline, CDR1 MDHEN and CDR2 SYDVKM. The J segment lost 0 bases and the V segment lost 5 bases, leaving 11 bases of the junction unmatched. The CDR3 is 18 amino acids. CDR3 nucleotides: TGTGCCAGCAGTCCCGCCCGACTAGCGGACTACTCCTACAATGAGCAGTTCTTC. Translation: CASSPARLADYSYNEQFF.

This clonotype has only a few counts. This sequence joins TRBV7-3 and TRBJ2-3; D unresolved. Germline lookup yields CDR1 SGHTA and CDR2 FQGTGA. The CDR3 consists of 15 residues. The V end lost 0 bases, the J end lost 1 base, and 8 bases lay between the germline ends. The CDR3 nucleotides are TGTGCCAGCAGCTTAACAGGGCAGGGCACAGATACGCAGTATTTT. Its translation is CASSLTGQGTDTQYF.

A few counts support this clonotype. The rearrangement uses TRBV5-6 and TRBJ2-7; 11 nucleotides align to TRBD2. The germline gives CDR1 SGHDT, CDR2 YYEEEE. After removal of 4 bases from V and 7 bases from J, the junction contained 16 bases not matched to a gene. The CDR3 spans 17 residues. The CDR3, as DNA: TGTGCCAGCAGCCAGGGACTAGCGGAGCCTGCCGATGAGGAGCAGTACTTC. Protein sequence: CASSQGLAEPADEEQYF.

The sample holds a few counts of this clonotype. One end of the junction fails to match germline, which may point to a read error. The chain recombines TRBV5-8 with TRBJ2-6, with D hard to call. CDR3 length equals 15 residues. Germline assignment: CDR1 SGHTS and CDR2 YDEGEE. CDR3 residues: CASGLGSSGANVLTF. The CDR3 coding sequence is TGTGCCAGCGGCTTGGGTTCCTCTGGGGCCAACGTCCTGACTTTC.

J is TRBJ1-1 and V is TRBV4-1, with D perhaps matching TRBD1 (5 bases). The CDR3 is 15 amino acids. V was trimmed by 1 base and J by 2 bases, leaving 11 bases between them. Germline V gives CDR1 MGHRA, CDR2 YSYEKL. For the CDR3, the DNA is TGCGCCAGCAGCCAAGCGGGGCAGATCAACACTGAAGCTTTCTTT. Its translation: CASSQAGQINTEAFF.

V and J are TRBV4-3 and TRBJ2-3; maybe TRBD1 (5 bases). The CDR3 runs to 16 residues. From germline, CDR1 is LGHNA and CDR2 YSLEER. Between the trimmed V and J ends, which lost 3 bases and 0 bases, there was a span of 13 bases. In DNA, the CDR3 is TGCGCCAGCAGCCAGATGACAGAGACTAGCACAGATACGCAGTATTTT. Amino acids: CASSQMTETSTDTQYF.